This is a list of T cell receptor beta chains from one sample in a study of identical twins. MiXCR was run by TCRdb on the 5' RACE reads, yielding one entry per CDR3 protein. The sample lists about 890,000 distinct CDR3 sequences, approximately 13% occurring once. This sample was also put to use in a study of yellow fever vaccine responses in identical twins.

The material sequenced was PBMCs. Source of these receptors: a woman aged 18-35 years in good health. CDR3s include the opening cysteine and the closing phenylalanine or tryptophan. Each record gives: clone size, J gene, D gene, V gene, CDR3 protein, CDR3 DNA. The D gene is left open where the match is weak. Clone size is given for some rows only: seen once, a few or many times, or a class if the clone is expanded.

many | TRBJ2-3 | TRBD2 | TRBV28 | CASSPLAGVDTDTQYF | TGTGCCAGCAGTCCCCTAGCGGGAGTTGACACAGATACGCAGTATTTT
many | TRBJ2-2 | TRBD2 | TRBV12-3/TRBV12-4 | CASIPSTSGTLTGELFF | TGTGCCAGCATTCCTTCTACTAGCGGGACCTTGACCGGGGAGCTGTTTTTT
- | TRBJ1-1 | - | TRBV5-1 | CASSLAFGTLNTEAFF | TGCGCCAGCAGCCTCGCTTTCGGGACGTTGAACACTGAAGCTTTCTTT
few | TRBJ2-5 | TRBD2 | TRBV20-1 | CSVLPVAGSETQYF | TGCAGTGTCCTACCAGTAGCGGGATCTGAGACCCAGTACTTC
many | TRBJ2-1 | TRBD2 | TRBV7-3 | CASSLVRTSDNNEQFF | TGTGCCAGCAGCTTAGTGAGGACTAGCGATAACAATGAGCAGTTCTTC
- | TRBJ2-5 | - | TRBV6-1 | CASTSSFSERTQYF | TGTGCCAGCACAAGTAGTTTTTCTGAGCGGACCCAGTACTTC
many | TRBJ2-5 | - | TRBV12-3/TRBV12-4 | CASKTGTLQETQYF | TGTGCCAGCAAGACCGGGACCTTACAGGAGACCCAGTACTTC
- | TRBJ2-1 | - | TRBV12-3/TRBV12-4 | CASSFPPSGSPEQFF | TGTGCCAGCAGTTTCCCGCCTTCCGGGAGCCCTGAGCAGTTCTTC
many | TRBJ1-1 | - | TRBV7-2 | CASSPGRTNTEAFF | TGTGCCAGCAGCCCAGGACGGACGAACACTGAAGCTTTCTTT
many | TRBJ1-1 | TRBD1 | TRBV12-3/TRBV12-4 | CASSTPPGGSAFF | TGTGCCAGCAGCACCCCCCCAGGGGGCTCAGCTTTCTTT
- | TRBJ2-7 | - | TRBV5-1 | CASSGDLTGSEQYF | TGCGCCAGCAGCGGGGACCTTACGGGCTCCGAGCAGTACTTC
- | TRBJ2-1 | TRBD2 | TRBV29-1 | CSVAGLAGGLGYNEQFF | TGCAGCGTTGCGGGACTAGCGGGAGGCCTTGGCTACAATGAGCAGTTCTTC
- | TRBJ2-1 | - | TRBV4-1 | CASSQDRPGLAYNEQFF | TGCGCCAGCAGCCAAGACCGACCTGGCCTTGCCTACAATGAGCAGTTCTTC
- | TRBJ2-1 | - | TRBV3-1 | CASTPPGEVCEQFF | TGTGCCAGCACTCCGCCGGGGGAGGTATGTGAGCAGTTCTTC
- | TRBJ2-1 | - | TRBV9 | CASSVGALRQHNEQFF | TGTGCCAGCAGCGTAGGAGCCCTCCGCCAACACAATGAGCAGTTCTTC
few | TRBJ2-5 | - | TRBV20-1 | CSATKIGETQYF | TGCAGTGCTACCAAGATTGGGGAGACCCAGTACTTC
few | TRBJ2-1 | TRBD2 | TRBV12-3/TRBV12-4 | CASYAGGGSFYNEQFF | TGTGCCAGCTATGCGGGAGGCGGGAGTTTCTACAATGAGCAGTTCTTC
few | TRBJ2-2 | - | TRBV7-2 | CASSLGRYSNTGELFF | TGTGCCAGCAGCTTAGGGCGCTACTCGAACACCGGGGAGCTGTTTTTT
- | TRBJ2-5 | TRBD2 | TRBV24-1 | CATSDLGLAGETQYF | TGTGCCACCAGTGATTTGGGGCTAGCGGGAGAGACCCAGTACTTC
many | TRBJ1-6 | - | TRBV12-3/TRBV12-4 | CASSFGGSPLHF | TGTGCCAGCAGTTTTGGGGGTTCACCCCTCCACTTT
- | TRBJ2-2 | - | TRBV2 | CASSDVGTGELFF | TGTGCCAGCAGTGATGTTGGCACCGGGGAGCTGTTTTTT
- | TRBJ1-1 | TRBD1 | TRBV5-1 | CASSQTSGGRTEAFF | TGCGCCAGCAGCCAAACCTCAGGGGGTCGGACTGAAGCTTTCTTT
few | TRBJ2-7 | - | TRBV3-1 | CASSQGKGYTYEQYF | TGTGCCAGCAGCCAAGGTAAAGGCTACACCTACGAGCAGTACTTC
few | TRBJ2-7 | - | TRBV4-2 | CASSPRPGTTYEQYF | TGTGCCAGCAGCCCGCGTCCAGGCACTACCTACGAGCAGTACTTC
few | TRBJ2-3 | - | TRBV20-1 | CSGHRADTQYF | TGCAGTGGGCACAGGGCAGATACGCAGTATTTT
- | TRBJ2-1 | - | TRBV2 | CASRERTGGPAYNEQFF | TGTGCCAGCCGAGAAAGAACCGGGGGGCCCGCCTACAATGAGCAGTTCTTC
few | TRBJ1-1 | - | TRBV5-1 | CASKTDPNTEAFF | TGCGCCAGCAAGACAGACCCGAACACTGAAGCTTTCTTT
- | TRBJ2-7 | TRBD2 | TRBV3-1 | CASSQDRTSGPYEQYF | TGTGCCAGCAGCCAAGACCGGACTAGCGGGCCATACGAGCAGTACTTC
many | TRBJ1-1 | - | TRBV12-3/TRBV12-4 | CASRRLNTEAFF | TGTGCCAGCAGACGACTGAACACTGAAGCTTTCTTT
many | TRBJ1-4 | - | TRBV6-5 | CASSYSSEDEKLFF | TGTGCCAGCAGTTACTCGTCAGAGGATGAAAAACTGTTTTTT
- | TRBJ2-1 | TRBD2 | TRBV2 | CASSGLAGGSPEQFF | TGTGCCAGCAGTGGACTAGCGGGAGGTTCCCCTGAGCAGTTCTTC
- | TRBJ2-2 | TRBD1 | TRBV6-1 | CASRGQGYGELFF | TGTGCCAGCAGGGGACAGGGATACGGGGAGCTGTTTTTT
few | TRBJ2-3 | TRBD1 | TRBV10-3 | CAIRDDRVRMSFPQYF | TGTGCCATCAGGGACGACAGGGTCCGGATGTCCTTTCCGCAGTATTTT
few | TRBJ2-2 | TRBD1 | TRBV3-1 | CASSQGRTGYTGELFF | TGTGCCAGCAGCCAAGGCCGGACAGGGTACACCGGGGAGCTGTTTTTT
few | TRBJ1-2 | - | TRBV5-1 | CASSQDSSNYGYTF | TGCGCCAGCAGCCAGGACAGCTCTAACTATGGCTACACCTTC
few | TRBJ2-7 | - | TRBV7-9 | CASSSEEGWTYEQYF | TGTGCCAGCAGCTCGGAGGAGGGGTGGACCTACGAGCAGTACTTC
many | TRBJ2-3 | - | TRBV11-2 | CASSYSVIGDTQYF | TGTGCCAGCAGTTATAGCGTAATTGGGGATACGCAGTATTTT
- | TRBJ1-1 | TRBD1 | TRBV10-3 | CAIRATGRSTEAFF | TGTGCCATCAGAGCGACAGGGAGGTCCACTGAAGCTTTCTTT
many | TRBJ2-1 | TRBD2 | TRBV5-1 | CASTPAVAGAGEQFF | TGCGCCAGCACCCCGGCGGTAGCGGGAGCAGGGGAGCAGTTCTTC
- | TRBJ2-5 | - | TRBV20-1 | CSARLALGFQETQYF | TGCAGTGCTAGACTAGCCTTAGGCTTCCAAGAGACCCAGTACTTC
- | TRBJ2-5 | - | TRBV28 | CASSLRISVGETQYF | TGTGCCAGCAGTTTAAGGATTAGCGTTGGTGAGACCCAGTACTTC
few | TRBJ2-2 | TRBD1 | TRBV5-1 | CASRLTGDDTGELFF | TGCGCCAGCAGACTGACAGGGGATGACACCGGGGAGCTGTTTTTT
many | TRBJ2-1 | TRBD2 | TRBV12-3/TRBV12-4 | CASTAGTSGRAQQFF | TGTGCCAGCACCGCCGGGACTAGCGGGAGGGCCCAGCAGTTCTTC
many | TRBJ2-1 | - | TRBV10-3 | CAISDRDGNNEQFF | TGTGCCATCAGTGATCGGGACGGCAACAATGAGCAGTTCTTC
few | TRBJ2-1 | TRBD2 | TRBV7-3 | CASSPTSGFVRNEQFF | TGTGCCAGCAGCCCGACTAGCGGGTTTGTCAGAAATGAGCAGTTCTTC
- | TRBJ1-5 | - | TRBV28 | CASSFSGVYQPQHF | TGTGCCAGCAGTTTTTCAGGGGTTTATCAGCCCCAGCATTTT
few | TRBJ1-2 | TRBD1 | TRBV12-3/TRBV12-4 | CASSSFPGTGSYGYTF | TGTGCCAGCAGTTCCTTCCCCGGGACAGGTTCTTATGGCTACACCTTC
few | TRBJ2-7 | - | TRBV7-9 | CASSSSRVRGRFDEQYF | TGTGCCAGCAGCTCCTCTCGGGTCAGGGGGAGGTTTGACGAGCAGTACTTC
many | TRBJ2-3 | - | TRBV12-3/TRBV12-4 | CASSLVVRLSSSVDTQYF | TGTGCCAGCAGTTTAGTTGTCAGGCTGTCCTCATCGGTGGATACGCAGTATTTT
few | TRBJ2-5 | - | TRBV27 | CASSHNPETQYF | TGTGCCAGCAGTCACAACCCCGAGACCCAGTACTTC
- | TRBJ2-2 | - | TRBV5-1 | CASSTPGDGELFF | TGCGCCAGCAGTACCCCTGGGGACGGGGAGCTGTTTTTT
few | TRBJ2-1 | - | TRBV7-2 | CASSFQGSNEQFF | TGTGCCAGCAGCTTCCAGGGGTCGAATGAGCAGTTCTTC
few | TRBJ2-2 | - | TRBV20-1 | CSASDANTGELFF | TGCAGTGCTAGCGATGCGAACACCGGGGAGCTGTTTTTT
- | TRBJ2-5 | TRBD2 | TRBV11-2 | CASSSPGLAGVRSETQYF | TGTGCCAGCAGTTCACCGGGACTAGCGGGAGTGAGGTCGGAGACCCAGTACTTC